A selection of T cell receptor beta chains follows, all from one sample in a study of shared clonotypes between healthy human individuals. The method was immunoSEQ multiplex PCR; TCRdb's version includes in-frame clones alone and lacks a portion of them. The sample includes approximately 980,000 clones, around 80% of them seen just once. Specimen: memory CD4+ T cells sorted from blood. Receptors were obtained from a man younger than 35 in good health. Each CDR3 is given with its conserved first and last residue. The D gene is left open where the match is weak.

d_call j_call v_call cdr3_aa
TRBD1 TRBJ1-5 TRBV7-9 CASSPGTGRPQHF
NA TRBJ1-4 TRBV5-1 CASSLLGVGSEKLFF
TRBD1 TRBJ1-1 TRBV28 CASSLTGMNTEAFF
NA TRBJ2-7 TRBV2 CASRRDTGTYEQYF
NA TRBJ1-4 TRBV5-1 CASSFGEGRASNEKLFF
TRBD2 TRBJ2-5 TRBV27 CASSLWQGGETQYF
TRBD1 TRBJ2-4 TRBV30 CAWAGGGQGKNIQYF
TRBD1 TRBJ1-6 TRBV30 CAWTRQGRSPLHF
NA TRBJ1-2 TRBV14 CASSASLGGRDYGYTF
TRBD1 TRBJ1-5 TRBV27 CASRPGGSVNQPQHF
NA TRBJ2-7 TRBV7-8 CASSLDWGLYEQYF
NA TRBJ2-7 TRBV5-1 CASSLYNSYEQYF
NA TRBJ2-2 TRBV2 CATHPPSTGSDTGELFF
NA TRBJ1-2 TRBV5-1 CASSLDRNGYTF
TRBD1 TRBJ2-7 TRBV5-1 CASSLMGRGLSYEQYF
NA TRBJ1-5 TRBV2 CASSKGLPNQPQHF
TRBD2 TRBJ2-1 TRBV5-1 CASSFGLANNEQFF
TRBD1 TRBJ2-5 TRBV10-3 CATGTGRETQYF
TRBD1 TRBJ2-2 TRBV7-3 CASSLRQGATTGELFF
NA TRBJ2-5 TRBV5-1 CASSFGGLDETQYF
TRBD2 TRBJ2-3 TRBV28 CASSQPGLATDTQYF
NA TRBJ1-5 TRBV5-1 CASSALLGQPQHF
NA TRBJ1-6 TRBV14 CASSQAGYNSPLHF
TRBD2 TRBJ2-1 TRBV6-5 CASTPGGGGYNEQFF
TRBD1 TRBJ1-3 TRBV6-1 CAGEGGFSGNTIYF
NA TRBJ2-7 TRBV7-9 CASSFNRDQGEQYF
NA TRBJ2-7 TRBV5-6 CASSRNEGGLYEQYF
NA TRBJ1-2 TRBV28 CASSVNRDTRRGFNYGYTF
TRBD2 TRBJ2-5 TRBV6-6 CASSYPEAGMGETQYF
NA TRBJ2-1 TRBV5-1 CASSFDSPDEQFF
NA TRBJ2-5 TRBV7-7 CASSPGRQEETQYF
NA TRBJ1-5 TRBV6-5 CASRKSDSSNQPQHF
NA TRBJ2-4 TRBV20-1 CSAGNIQYF
TRBD1 TRBJ2-7 TRBV28 CASRSSGTGNYEQYF
NA TRBJ1-4 TRBV2 CASTESGVNSEKLFF
TRBD1 TRBJ1-3 TRBV10-3 CAITGTGRSGNTIYF
NA TRBJ1-1 TRBV6-6 CASSFDSWESEAFF
TRBD2 TRBJ2-5 TRBV4-2 CASSQTQTSAGETQYF
TRBD1 TRBJ2-5 TRBV6-5 CASRRGQLQETQYF
NA TRBJ2-5 TRBV18 CASSPLRAETQYF
NA TRBJ2-7 TRBV30 CAWSVLWAYEQYF
NA TRBJ2-7 TRBV10-3 CAISQAYEQYF
TRBD1 TRBJ1-5 TRBV2 CASSDRQGGRSNQPQHF
NA TRBJ1-3 TRBV19 CASSDQGFSGNTIYF
NA TRBJ2-3 TRBV7-2 CASRTGNRQSSTDTQYF
NA TRBJ1-1 TRBV28 CASSLGRAYTEAFF